This T cell receptor beta chain was captured in a study of blood T cell repertoires in COVID-19. Study information: Nucleic acid was either cDNA or gDNA, and it came from T cells, B-cell-depleted T cells, or PBMCs.

Germline CDR1 SGDLS, CDR2 YYNGEE. The CDR3 is made up of 17 amino acids. The ends were cut back, 0 bases at V and 0 bases at J, with 14 bases in the middle. Participant age was about 18 to 95 years, and participants resided in roughly 24 US areas. Cohort allocation depended upon clinical history that participants reported. Methods used by the authors: Nucleated cell number was recorded as an estimate derived from reference gene primer amplification. Profiled with immunoSEQ multiplex PCR; TCRdb holds only in-frame clones, not every one. V and J calls and clone size are given by that table; D and trimming were obtained from the DNA. Among over 200,000 clones listed, around 92% were seen once.

This TCR was sampled from a woman aged 25 to 39 with acute COVID-19. V is TRBV9 and J is TRBJ2-3; maybe TRBD2 (5 bases). Material for sequencing was PBMCs or T cells enriched from blood (not recorded which). The CDR3, as DNA: TGTGCCAGCAGCGTAGAAGTCGGGGAAATTAGCACAGATACGCAGTATTTT. This sequence encodes CASSVEVGEISTDTQYF.